These T cell receptor beta chains were read from a single sample in a study of early stage breast cancer tumors. This table comes from immunoSEQ multiplex PCR, and its TCRdb copy is limited to in-frame clones, with some not included. The data contain 55,000 to 70,000 clones, approximately 80% of them seen just once; the ten biggest clones take up about 4.8%. Sample: blood. These receptors came from a person in their 40s with breast cancer. Both conserved end residues are part of each CDR3. A D gene is named only where the DNA matches it firmly. Not all rows give a size; the values are once, few, many and, for expanded clones, a class.

>TRBJ2-2|few|NA|12|TRBV28
TGTGCCAGCAGTTTGAATTTCGGGGAGCTGTTTTTT
CASSLNFGELFF
>TRBJ2-2|NA|NA|11|TRBV21-1
TGTGCCAGCAGCTCTGCCGGGGAGCTGTTTTTT
CASSSAGELFF
>TRBJ2-7|medium-sized|NA|13|TRBV4-2
TGTGCCAGCAGCCAGGGACTGGACTACGAGCAGTACTTC
CASSQGLDYEQYF
>TRBJ2-1|NA|NA|13|TRBV10-3
TGTGCCATCAGTGAGTCGGTTCCGACTGAGCAGTTCTTC
CAISESVPTEQFF
>TRBJ2-7|NA|NA|15|TRBV7-9
TGTGCCAGCAGCCGGACAGGGAGGGAACCCTACGAGCAGTACTTC
CASSRTGREPYEQYF
>TRBJ2-5|NA|TRBD2|13|TRBV30
TGTGCCTGCCCGGGGCTAGCGGGAGAGACCCAGTACTTC
CACPGLAGETQYF
>TRBJ1-1|NA|NA|16|TRBV11-2
TGTGCCAGCAGATTAACCCCTCCGACACTTAACACTGAAGCTTTCTTT
CASRLTPPTLNTEAFF
>TRBJ1-4|few|NA|14|TRBV12-5
TGTGCTAGTGGCCGAGGGAATAGTAATGAAAAACTGTTTTTT
CASGRGNSNEKLFF
>TRBJ2-7|once|NA|17|TRBV4-2
TGTGCCAGCAGCCAAGTTGGGGCCGGGACAAAGACCTACGAGCAGTACTTC
CASSQVGAGTKTYEQYF
>TRBJ1-1|NA|NA|12|TRBV30
TGTGCCTGGAGAGGGATGAACACTGAAGCTTTCTTT
CAWRGMNTEAFF
>TRBJ2-7|NA|TRBD1|15|TRBV27
TGTGCCAGCAGTCCCGGGACAGGGGTAACCGACGAGCAGTACTTC
CASSPGTGVTDEQYF
>TRBJ2-6|once|NA|15|TRBV14
TGTGCCAGCAGCCAAGACAGAGCTGGGGCCAACGTCCTGACTTTC
CASSQDRAGANVLTF
>TRBJ1-5|NA|NA|14|TRBV15
TGTGCCACCAGCAGAGGAGACCCAGATCAGCCCCAGCATTTT
CATSRGDPDQPQHF
>TRBJ2-7|NA|NA|14|TRBV6-1
TGTGCCAGCAGTGAAACGACGGGACCTCTCGAGCAGTACTTC
CASSETTGPLEQYF
>TRBJ2-1|NA|TRBD2|12|TRBV7-8
TGTGCCAGCAGCTTAGGAGGTGGGGGGGAGTTCTTC
CASSLGGGGEFF
>TRBJ1-1|NA|NA|15|TRBV19
TGTGCCAGTAGTATAATGGGGGGACTGAACACTGAAGCTTTCTTT
CASSIMGGLNTEAFF
>TRBJ2-1|NA|NA|17|TRBV7-9
TGTGCCAGCAGCCCATTTGGCCAGATCAGCTCCTACAATGAGCAGTTCTTC
CASSPFGQISSYNEQFF
>TRBJ1-2|NA|NA|11|TRBV28
TGTGCCAGCAGTTTATCTAATGGCTACACCTTC
CASSLSNGYTF
>TRBJ1-1|NA|NA|15|TRBV7-2
TGTGCCAGCAGCTTAGAAGACAGTATGAACACTGAAGCTTTCTTT
CASSLEDSMNTEAFF
>TRBJ1-2|once|NA|14|TRBV28
TGTGCCAGCAGTTTGGCGGGAATCAACTATGGCTACACCTTC
CASSLAGINYGYTF
>TRBJ2-7|NA|TRBD1|13|TRBV28
TGTGCCAGCACTGACAGGGAGCAGGTCGAGCAGTACTTC
CASTDREQVEQYF
>TRBJ1-5|NA|NA|15|TRBV9
TGTGCCAGCAGCGTAGGGGCCACCAGCAATCAGCCCCAGCATTTT
CASSVGATSNQPQHF
>TRBJ1-1|NA|NA|16|TRBV18
TGTGCCAGCTCACCTCTACGTCCCCAGGAAAACACTGAAGCTTTCTTT
CASSPLRPQENTEAFF
>TRBJ1-1|NA|NA|14|TRBV6-5
TGTGCCAGCAGTTACCGGGGTTTCCTTGAAGGAGCTTTCTTT
CASSYRGFLEGAFF
>TRBJ1-1|NA|NA|15|TRBV25-1
TGTGCCAGCAGTGAATCCAGTCTTAGTGGCACTGAAGCTTTCTTT
CASSESSLSGTEAFF
>TRBJ1-5|few|NA|13|TRBV29-1
TGCAGCGTGAGGGGATCCCTCAATCAGCCCCAGCATTTT
CSVRGSLNQPQHF
>TRBJ1-5|NA|NA|13|TRBV6-5
TGTGCCAGCAGTTACAGAGGGAATCAGCCCCAGCATTTT
CASSYRGNQPQHF
>TRBJ2-7|NA|NA|13|TRBV28
TGTGCCGGCTCCGGAGATCCCCTTTACGAGCAGTACTTC
CAGSGDPLYEQYF
>TRBJ1-5|NA|NA|16|TRBV19
TGTGCCAGCGCAGGGTCGGACATTGGGTGGATTAAGCCCCAGCATTTT
CASAGSDIGWIKPQHF
>TRBJ2-7|NA|TRBD2|15|TRBV6-5
TGTGCCAGCAGTTCAGGCGAGGGAGGGCGCCACGAGCAGTACTTC
CASSSGEGGRHEQYF
>TRBJ1-3|NA|NA|15|TRBV28
TGTGCCAGCAGTTTCCTGTCGACGGGGAGAAACACCATATATTTT
CASSFLSTGRNTIYF
>TRBJ2-7|NA|NA|12|TRBV2
TGTGCCAGCAGCGTGGAAATCTACGAGCAGTACTTC
CASSVEIYEQYF
>TRBJ1-1|NA|TRBD1|15|TRBV27
TGTGCCAGCAGCACAGGGGGCGGCATGAACACTGAAGCTTTCTTT
CASSTGGGMNTEAFF